This T cell receptor (beta chain) was recorded in a study of cytotoxic CD8 clonotypes in ibrutinib-treated CLL. Sequencing was designed to attain a depth spanning 1 in 200,000 to 1 in 1 million T cells. Assay used: immunoSEQ multiplex PCR; TCRdb lists only in-frame clones, some missing. The profile shows about 50,000 clones, around 53% of them singletons. This clone was detected a few times. As yet, its antigen is unknown. The CDR3 covers 16 residues. Germline CDR1 is SGHRS and CDR2 is YFSETQ. The junction had 5 bases not matched to a gene; V was cut back by 2 bases and J by 0 bases. Regarding the study as a whole: Samples were collected at differing times from sustained-remission and progressing patients. Age-matched healthy donor levels were exceeded by baseline clonality, which tracked circulating CD8+ T-cell counts. The clonality rise at ibrutinib response reflected private clonotype expansion.

V gene TRBV5-1 combines with J gene TRBJ2-3, with TRBD2 matching 8 bases. The sequencing used PBMCs, collected after 12 months of ibrutinib treatment. The TCR comes from a human donor with chronic lymphocytic leukemia. CDR3 amino acids: CASSFLLAASTDTQYF. The CDR3 nucleotides are TGCGCCAGCAGCTTCCTACTAGCGGCCAGCACAGATACGCAGTATTTT.